This is a list of T cell receptor beta chains from one sample in a study of shared clonotypes between healthy human individuals. Clones were read by immunoSEQ multiplex PCR, and TCRdb kept only the in-frame ones, dropping some. Of about 500,000 clones listed, over 60% are singletons. Sample: PBMCs. These receptor sequences come from a woman aged 40 to 49 in good health. Some clones in this sample may be carry-over from other donors' samples. Both conserved end residues are part of each CDR3. A D gene is named only where the DNA matches it firmly. Some rows have no size entry. The others give once, few or many, or a class for an expanded clone.

size	V	D	J	CDR3	DNA
.	TRBV28	.	TRBJ2-1	CASSAVLLSYNEQFF	TGTGCCAGCAGTGCAGTCCTTTTATCCTACAATGAGCAGTTCTTC
few	TRBV6-5	TRBD2	TRBJ2-7	CASSYQSSGYYEQYF	TGTGCCAGCAGTTATCAGTCTAGCGGATACTACGAGCAGTACTTC
.	TRBV29-1	.	TRBJ2-5	CSVLGGKETQYF	TGCAGCGTCCTTGGGGGCAAGGAGACCCAGTACTTC
few	TRBV9	.	TRBJ2-7	CASSLLPGGSSEQYF	TGTGCCAGCAGCCTGCTCCCAGGAGGGTCGTCCGAGCAGTACTTC
.	TRBV7-2	TRBD2	TRBJ2-1	CASSLSPGLAGNNEQFF	TGTGCCAGCAGCCTCAGCCCAGGACTAGCGGGAAACAATGAGCAGTTCTTC
.	TRBV19	.	TRBJ1-5	CASSIPGQPQHF	TGTGCCAGTAGTATCCCGGGTCAGCCCCAGCATTTT
.	TRBV18	TRBD2	TRBJ2-2	CASSPTTPGLAGTRANTGELFF	TGTGCCAGCTCACCAACTACTCCGGGACTAGCGGGAACGAGGGCGAACACCGGGGAGCTGTTTTTT
.	TRBV5-1	TRBD2	TRBJ2-2	CASSLAVSSGVGELFF	TGCGCCAGCAGCTTGGCCGTTAGTAGCGGGGTAGGGGAGCTGTTTTTT
.	TRBV30	TRBD1	TRBJ1-2	CAWTGGRYGYTF	TGTGCCTGGACAGGGGGCAGGTATGGCTACACCTTC
.	TRBV28	TRBD2	TRBJ2-2	CASRSPSGNTEELFF	TGTGCCAGCAGATCCCCTAGCGGGAACACCGAGGAGCTGTTTTTT
once	TRBV27	TRBD2	TRBJ2-7	CASSFSGRATGEQYF	TGTGCCAGCAGTTTTAGCGGGAGGGCCACCGGCGAGCAGTACTTC
.	TRBV5-1	.	TRBJ1-1	CASSPQRPVEAFF	TGCGCCAGCAGCCCACAGAGGCCCGTTGAAGCTTTCTTT
.	TRBV14	TRBD2	TRBJ2-1	CASSHTSGTSFLEQFF	TGTGCCAGCAGCCACACTAGCGGAACTAGTTTCCTTGAGCAGTTCTTC
.	TRBV7-2	.	TRBJ1-2	CASSTNAGARYGYTF	TGTGCCAGCAGCACCAATGCCGGGGCGCGGTATGGCTACACCTTC
.	TRBV7-2	.	TRBJ2-3	CASSLGPSPRYDTQYF	TGTGCCAGCAGCTTAGGTCCTAGCCCTCGGTACGATACGCAGTATTTT
.	TRBV27	TRBD2	TRBJ2-7	CASLGLAGGSGSYEQYF	TGTGCCAGCCTGGGACTAGCGGGAGGGTCGGGCTCCTACGAGCAGTACTTC
.	TRBV5-4	TRBD2	TRBJ2-7	CASSHRRAGDTYEQYF	TGTGCCAGCAGCCATCGGCGAGCGGGAGATACCTACGAGCAGTACTTC
once	TRBV11-2	TRBD1	TRBJ2-7	CASSLDLRQGTYEQYF	TGTGCCAGCAGCTTAGATCTCCGACAGGGGACCTACGAGCAGTACTTC
once	TRBV30	TRBD1	TRBJ1-5	CAWSRFGQGAMPQHF	TGTGCCTGGAGTCGCTTCGGACAGGGGGCGATGCCCCAGCATTTT
once	TRBV2	TRBD1	TRBJ2-3	CASKRTGYNTDTQYF	TGTGCCAGCAAGCGGACAGGCTATAACACAGATACGCAGTATTTT
.	TRBV7-3	.	TRBJ1-1	CASSLARNTEAFF	TGTGCCAGCAGCTTGGCAAGGAACACTGAAGCTTTCTTT
.	TRBV5-6	.	TRBJ2-2	CASSFWRSNDTGELFF	TGTGCCAGCAGCTTCTGGAGGTCCAATGACACCGGGGAGCTGTTTTTT
.	TRBV29-1	TRBD1	TRBJ1-4	CSALGQGGTNEKLFF	TGCAGCGCTCTAGGACAGGGGGGAACTAATGAAAAACTGTTTTTT
.	TRBV29-1	.	TRBJ1-1	CSVEVPGPDTEAFF	TGCAGCGTTGAAGTTCCGGGGCCCGACACTGAAGCTTTCTTT
.	TRBV7-8	.	TRBJ2-3	CASSSSPDTQYF	TGTGCCAGCAGCTCGTCGCCAGATACGCAGTATTTT
.	TRBV6-1	.	TRBJ2-3	CASSESYGGADTQYF	TGTGCCAGCAGTGAAAGTTACGGGGGCGCAGATACGCAGTATTTT
.	TRBV10-3	TRBD1	TRBJ1-1	CAISESRGQVEAFF	TGTGCCATCAGTGAGTCAAGGGGGCAGGTTGAAGCTTTCTTT
.	TRBV7-3	.	TRBJ1-2	CASSLRVHGYTF	TGTGCCAGCAGCTTAAGGGTCCATGGCTACACCTTC
.	TRBV19	.	TRBJ1-2	CASSIGGPNYGYTF	TGTGCCAGTAGTATAGGGGGACCTAACTATGGCTACACCTTC
.	TRBV5-6	TRBD1	TRBJ1-2	CASSPGQSYGYTF	TGTGCCAGCAGCCCGGGACAGAGCTATGGCTACACCTTC
once	TRBV7-8	.	TRBJ2-2	CASSFDSYTGELFF	TGTGCCAGCAGCTTTGACAGCTACACCGGGGAGCTGTTTTTT
.	TRBV5-1	.	TRBJ2-5	CASSVEGPTVGETQYF	TGCGCCAGCAGCGTGGAGGGACCTACCGTCGGGGAGACCCAGTACTTC
.	TRBV5-1	TRBD1	TRBJ2-7	CASSLGTGPYEQYF	TGCGCCAGCAGCTTGGGGACAGGCCCCTACGAGCAGTACTTC
.	TRBV2	.	TRBJ1-2	CASSDTFNYGYTF	TGTGCCAGCAGTGATACATTTAACTATGGCTACACCTTC
.	TRBV5-1	TRBD1	TRBJ2-7	CASSLEGQGAREQYF	TGCGCCAGCAGCTTAGAAGGACAGGGGGCTCGGGAGCAGTACTTC
.	TRBV28	TRBD2	TRBJ2-3	CASSFSHLRLAGGPTDTQYF	TGTGCCAGCAGTTTCTCTCACCTCCGACTAGCGGGAGGGCCCACAGATACGCAGTATTTT
.	TRBV29-1	.	TRBJ1-3	CSAAGHSGNTIYF	TGCAGCGCCGCCGGCCACTCTGGAAACACCATATATTTT
many	TRBV2	.	TRBJ2-6	CASKAQGSSPGANVLTF	TGTGCCAGCAAAGCCCAAGGTTCCTCTCCTGGGGCCAACGTCCTGACTTTC
.	TRBV27	.	TRBJ1-2	CASSQGWGYGYTF	TGTGCCAGCAGCCAGGGGTGGGGCTATGGCTACACCTTC
.	TRBV18	TRBD2	TRBJ2-5	CASSPTSAQETQYF	TGTGCCAGCTCACCAACTAGCGCCCAAGAGACCCAGTACTTC
.	TRBV11-2	.	TRBJ2-7	CASTKRAGLDEQYF	TGTGCCAGCACCAAACGGGCGGGACTCGACGAGCAGTACTTC
.	TRBV11-2	.	TRBJ2-3	CASSLVAGPDTQYF	TGTGCCAGCAGCTTAGTGGCAGGGCCAGATACGCAGTATTTT
.	TRBV9	.	TRBJ1-3	CASSARAGGNTIYF	TGTGCCAGCAGCGCCCGGGCGGGGGGAAACACCATATATTTT